This TCR beta chain came from a study of control samples from healthy donors and cancer patients. Assay: immunoSEQ multiplex PCR; the TCRdb copy retains only in-frame clones and omits some. The data hold 85,000 to 100,000 clones, with just over 90% observed a single time. Specimen: blood. This receptor was obtained from a man aged 18 to 30 in good health.

DNA of the CDR3: TGTGCCTGGAGCGATACAGGGTATAGCAATCAGCCCCAGCATTTT. The encoded protein is CAWSDTGYSNQPQHF. The chain employs TRBV30 and TRBJ1-5, with D possibly being TRBD1 (6 bases). The germline CDR1 and CDR2 sequences are GTSNPN and SVGIG (reference sequence). The V end was cut by 3 bases, the J end by 0 bases, with 12 bases between. The CDR3 length is 15 residues.